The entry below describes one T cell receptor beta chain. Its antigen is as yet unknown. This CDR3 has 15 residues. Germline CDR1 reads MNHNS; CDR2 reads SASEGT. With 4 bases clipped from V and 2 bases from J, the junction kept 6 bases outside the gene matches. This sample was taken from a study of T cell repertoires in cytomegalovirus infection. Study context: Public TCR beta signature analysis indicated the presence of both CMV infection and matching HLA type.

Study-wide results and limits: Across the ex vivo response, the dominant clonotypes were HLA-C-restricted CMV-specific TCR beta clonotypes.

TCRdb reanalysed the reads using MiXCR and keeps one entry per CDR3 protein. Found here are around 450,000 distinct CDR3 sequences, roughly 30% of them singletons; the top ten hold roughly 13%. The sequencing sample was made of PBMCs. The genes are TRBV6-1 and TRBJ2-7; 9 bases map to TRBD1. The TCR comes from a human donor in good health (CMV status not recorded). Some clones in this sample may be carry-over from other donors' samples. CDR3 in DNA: TGTGCCAGCAGTGTCTCGGGACAGGGAGCCTACGAGCAGTACTTC. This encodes CASSVSGQGAYEQYF.